In this sample, the clone carrying this T cell receptor beta chain turned up a few times. Its specificity is not known. A library made for alpha chains picked up this beta chain off target, so its size means little. TCRdb re-called the 5' RACE reads through MiXCR, storing one row per CDR3 protein. Here the sample spans more than 6,500 distinct CDR3 sequences, around 8.6% being singletons. The entry originates in a study of spatial heterogeneity in lung cancer. Study findings and constraints: More often at tumor resection than at routine follow-up, ubiquitous expanded tumor TCRs were detected in the blood.

Time point specified: sample taken at primary tumor resection. Whole RNA was taken from tumor, nontumor lung or frozen PBMC; it was then sequenced unsorted. Sequencing used PBMCs, obtained at surgery. The receptor was isolated from a male donor with early-stage non-small cell lung cancer.

The CDR3 loop is CASSYRLPTEQFF. As DNA, the CDR3 is TGTGCCAGCAGCTATCGACTTCCAACGGAGCAGTTCTTC. The rearrangement links TRBV3-1 to TRBJ2-1, with D unclear. V was pared by 5 bases and J by 10 bases, with 15 bases between. The CDR3 totals 13 residues. Looked up from germline, CDR1 is LGHDT and CDR2 is YNNKEL (reference sequence).